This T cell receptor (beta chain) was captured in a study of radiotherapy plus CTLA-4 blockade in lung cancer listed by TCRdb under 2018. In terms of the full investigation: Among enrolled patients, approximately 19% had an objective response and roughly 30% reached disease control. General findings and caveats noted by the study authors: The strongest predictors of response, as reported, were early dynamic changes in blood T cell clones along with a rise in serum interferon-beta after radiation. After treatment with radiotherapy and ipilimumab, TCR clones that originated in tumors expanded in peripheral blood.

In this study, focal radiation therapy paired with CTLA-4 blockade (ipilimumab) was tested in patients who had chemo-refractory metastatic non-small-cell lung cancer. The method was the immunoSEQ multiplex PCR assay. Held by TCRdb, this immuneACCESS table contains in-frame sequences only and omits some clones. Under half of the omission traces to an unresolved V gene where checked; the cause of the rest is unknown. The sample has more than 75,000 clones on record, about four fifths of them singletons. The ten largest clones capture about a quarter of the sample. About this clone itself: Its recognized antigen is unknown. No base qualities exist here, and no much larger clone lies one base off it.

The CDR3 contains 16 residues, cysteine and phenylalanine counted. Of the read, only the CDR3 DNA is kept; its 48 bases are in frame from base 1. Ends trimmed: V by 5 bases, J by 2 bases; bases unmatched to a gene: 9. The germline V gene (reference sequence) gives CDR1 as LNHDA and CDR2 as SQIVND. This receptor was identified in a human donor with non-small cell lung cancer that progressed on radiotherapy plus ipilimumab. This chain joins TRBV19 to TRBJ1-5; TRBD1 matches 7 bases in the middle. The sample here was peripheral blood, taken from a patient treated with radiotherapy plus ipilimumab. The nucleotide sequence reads TGTGCCAGTAGTCCCCCACTAGGGACAGGCAATCAGCCCCAGCATTTT. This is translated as CASSPPLGTGNQPQHF.